This entry lists 13 T cell receptor beta chains sequenced from one sample in a study of blood T cell repertoires in COVID-19. Profiling relied on immunoSEQ multiplex PCR, and the TCRdb table lists in-frame clones only, not all of them. The sample lists about 230,000 clones; about 90% were seen once. The sample was PBMCs or T cells enriched from blood (not recorded which). The receptors were sampled from a man aged 30-40 years who had recovered from COVID-19.

The J gene is TRBJ1-1, the V gene TRBV28; 8 bases are shared with TRBD1. Germline assignment: CDR1 MDHEN and CDR2 SYDVKM. The CDR3 sequence is 15 residues long. Trimming took 6 bases from V and 3 from J; bases not matched to a gene: 9. The chain's CDR3 is CASSAGQGGDTEAFF. The CDR3 DNA follows: TGTGCCAGCAGCGCAGGACAGGGCGGGGACACTGAAGCTTTCTTT.

The chain carries TRBV7-2 and TRBJ1-3; the D gene is possibly TRBD1 (6 bases). In germline, CDR1 is SGHTA, CDR2 FQGNSA. V was cut by 5 bases and J by 0 bases, with 11 bases left in between. CDR3 length: 15 residues. CDR3: CASSPDRSSGNTIYF. The CDR3 DNA sequence: TGTGCCAGCAGCCCCGACAGGTCCTCTGGAAACACCATATATTTT.

This chain connects TRBV5-6 to TRBJ2-3, with 12 bases fitting TRBD2. J gave up 4 bases and V 2 bases, and 11 bases lay outside the gene matches. The CDR3 consists of 18 residues. In germline, CDR1 is SGHDT, CDR2 YYEEEE. This CDR3 is CASSFPSGGAFISDTQYF. The CDR3 DNA follows: TGTGCCAGCAGCTTCCCTAGCGGGGGGGCCTTCATTTCAGATACGCAGTATTTT.

The V and J genes are TRBV5-1 and TRBJ2-7; tentatively, D is TRBD2 (7 bases). The V gene lost 6 bases and the J gene lost 2 bases, with 15 bases spanning the gap. Germline CDR1 reads SGHRS; CDR2 reads YFSETQ. This CDR3 contains 14 residues. The CDR3, as DNA: TGCGCCAGCACCCCGGGGGGCTCCCCCTACGAGCAGTACTTC. It is translated as CASTPGGSPYEQYF.

Details on this clone: One end of the junction varies from germline; a read error may be responsible. The rearrangement joins TRBV24-1 to TRBJ2-7, with D perhaps TRBD2 (6 bases). Germline V gene data show CDR1 as KGHDR and CDR2 as SFDVKD. This CDR3 has 8 residues. CDR3 DNA sequence: TGTGCCACCTGGGACTCAAACTTC. It codes for CATWDSNF.

The chain joins TRBV18 to TRBJ1-2; 12 bases are shared with TRBD1. The V segment lost 6 bases and the J segment 2 bases; nucleotides outside the gene matches: 10. Germline V gene data show CDR1 as KGHSH and CDR2 as LQKENI. CDR3 length: 17 amino acids. The CDR3, as DNA: TGTGCCAGCTCCCTCGTCCCGGGACAGGGGGCGAACTATGGCTACACCTTC. It yields the protein CASSLVPGQGANYGYTF.

The chain combines TRBV27 with TRBJ2-3, with 14 bases lining up with TRBD2. This CDR3 has 19 amino acids. Trimming at V came to 7 bases and at J to 7 bases, leaving 19 bases not matched to a gene. Germline CDR1 reads MNHEY; CDR2 reads SMNVEV (reference sequence). The CDR3 loop is CASMVEGLAGGWDSYTQYF. CDR3 coding DNA: TGTGCCAGCATGGTCGAAGGACTAGCGGGAGGCTGGGATTCTTATACGCAGTATTTT.

The J gene is TRBJ1-3, the V gene TRBV9; D gene ambiguous. V was trimmed by 6 bases and J by 4 bases, leaving 11 bases between them. This CDR3 has 13 amino acids. Germline V gene lookup returns CDR1 SGDLS and CDR2 YYNGEE. The CDR3 DNA sequence: TGTGCCAGCACCGGGTCGCTCGGAAACACCATATATTTT. The encoded protein is CASTGSLGNTIYF.

The chain employs TRBV12-3 or TRBV12-4 and TRBJ1-1, with D unresolved. The CDR3 consists of 12 residues. V dropped 7 bases and J dropped 8 bases, with 14 bases sitting between them. The CDR3, as DNA: TGTGCCAGCACCGCCGGCTCCGGGGAAGCTTTCTTT. Translating gives CASTAGSGEAFF.

The rearrangement joins TRBV12-5 to TRBJ2-5; TRBD1 matches 8 bases. Germline lookup yields CDR1 LGHNT and CDR2 FRNRAP. The CDR3 contains 15 residues. J gave up 5 bases and V 1 base, and 6 bases lay outside the gene matches. The CDR3 DNA follows: TGTGCTAGTGGTTTGGGGACAGGGTTGAGGGAGACCCAGTACTTC. Translation: CASGLGTGLRETQYF.

This clone has at least ten counts. The chain uses TRBV6-2 or TRBV6-3 and TRBJ1-5; D is unclear. Germline loops: CDR1 MNHEY, CDR2 SVGEGT. Trimming took 2 bases from V and 11 from J, leaving 13 bases between them. The CDR3 sequence is 13 residues long. As DNA, the CDR3 is TGTGCCAGCAGTTACACGCCATACACAGCCCAGCATTTT. It specifies CASSYTPYTAQHF.

This rearrangement joins TRBV5-6 to TRBJ2-7; 7 bases are a match to TRBD1. Germline V gene data show CDR1 as SGHDT and CDR2 as YYEEEE. The CDR3 totals 14 residues. Trimming removed 8 bases from V and 4 bases from J; junction bases left unmatched: 12. The CDR3 spells CASRRTGPPYEQYF. CDR3 DNA: TGTGCCAGTAGACGGACAGGACCTCCATACGAGCAGTACTTC. The entire variable domain, with the rest obtained from reference TRBV5-6 and TRBJ2-7, is as follows: DAGVTQSPTHLIKTRGQQVTLRCSPKSGHDTVSWYQQALGQGPQFIFQYYEEEERQRGNFPDRFSGHQFPNYSSELNVNALLLGDSALYLCASRRTGPPYEQYFGPGTRLTVT.

The gene calls are TRBV19 and TRBJ1-1; D might be TRBD1 (5 bases). The V gene lost 6 bases and the J gene lost 0 bases, with 23 bases spanning the gap. The CDR3 runs 18 residues. CDR1 LNHDA and CDR2 SQIVND come from the germline V gene (reference sequence). The CDR3 DNA is TGTGCCAGTAGAGGCCTGCTGCGGCGGGGGAAATTGAACACTGAAGCTTTCTTT. Translation: CASRGLLRRGKLNTEAFF.